The present T cell receptor (beta chain) was sequenced within a study of T cells in localized non-small cell lung cancer. Study results and limitations: Longer overall survival was seen with higher T cell density measured in blood. Detection in adjacent lung was observed for a median around 59 of the top 100 tumor clones. T cell clonality was highest in uninvolved adjacent lung, above tumor.

TCRdb's copy holds only in-frame clones and misses some; the assay was immunoSEQ multiplex PCR. The sample holds tens of thousands of clones, around 79% seen once. Remarks on this clone: The antigen remains unidentified.

V shed 5 bases, J shed 2 bases, and the junction held 4 bases outside the gene matches. Per the germline V gene, CDR1 is MNHEY and CDR2 is SVGAGI. The CDR3 runs 14 residues. Sequences were derived from peripheral blood, sampled before any cancer treatment. The source is a male donor at least 60 years old with stage III squamous cell lung carcinoma. The chain couples TRBV6-5 to TRBJ2-7, with 9 bases aligning to TRBD2. The CDR3 nucleotides are TGTGCCAGCAGTAAGACTAGCGGACCCTACGAGCAGTACTTC. Protein product: CASSKTSGPYEQYF.